This TCR beta chain stems from a study of CD8 T cells in Susac syndrome (dated 2019 in TCRdb). Background for the entire study: Of the Susac syndrome patients who were sequenced, eight were in clinical remission while 5 or 6 had clinically active disease. Whether CD8+ T cell activation and differentiation in Susac syndrome was antigen driven was tested using repertoire sequencing. Susac syndrome patients were therapy-naive, on corticosteroids (some also receiving IVIg), or on IVIg alone at blood withdrawal. The paper's findings and limits, for the study overall: The number of individuals in the TCR sequencing and HLA analysis was recognized as being relatively small. The CD4+ T cell repertoire of patients with Susac syndrome showed no detectable clonal expansion.

From its cysteine to its phenylalanine, the CDR3 spans 13 amino acids. Only the CDR3 region is kept as DNA, spanning 39 bases read in frame from base 1. In the germline V gene, CDR1 corresponds to SQVTM and CDR2 to ANQGSEA. Germline trimming: 3 bases from V, 4 bases from J; junction bases outside gene matches: 2. This clonotype was picked up one time. The target of this receptor is not known. Base qualities were left out, and no much larger clone turns up one base away. A lone read offers only weak evidence. High-throughput TCR beta sequencing profiled peripheral blood CD8+ and CD4+ T cells from healthy donors, Susac syndrome patients and multiple sclerosis patients. Susac syndrome patients met recently defined diagnostic criteria for definite or probable disease. Bulk CD8+ and CD4+ T cells were purified by magnetic negative isolation, whereas CD8+ TEMRA cells were enriched by FACS. Blood was drawn into EDTA tubes, processed within 24 hours, and PBMCs were isolated by density gradient centrifugation. PBMCs destined for TCR sequencing were cryopreserved in liquid nitrogen and later thawed in a 37 °C water bath. Purity of sorted or isolated CD4+, CD8+ and CD8+ TEMRA cells was at least 90%.

RNA was extracted using the RNeasy kit, and roughly 0.5 to 1 microgram was reverse transcribed with random hexamers. TCR beta CDR3 regions were amplified with the immunoSEQ multiplex PCR assay covering 54 Vbeta and 13 Jbeta segments. To correct PCR amplification bias, a synthetic template baseline was used for both primer optimization and computational correction. The authors' analysis ran thus. Reads were annotated to V, D and J genes according to IMGT and were analyzed with immunoSEQ Analyzer, with only productive sequences retained. To calculate clonality, Shannon entropy was normalized by log2 of the number of productive unique sequences and then subtracted from one. For each patient and control, public and private clones were evaluated within the 100 most prevalent clones. Clones were defined as Susac-specific when absent from the healthy and MS cohorts, from roughly 1,100 published viral clones and from other ImmuneACCESS disease sequences. TCRdb passed the public sequencing reads through fastp at Q25 and MiXCR, retaining productive beta sequences. Entries are consolidated by CDR3 protein sequence, retaining the most common genes and DNA. V and J calls and clone size were set by TCRdb, not the authors. The sample table contains about 180,000 distinct CDR3 sequences; only one count was recorded for roughly 94% of them. Together, the top ten hold approximately 0.099% of the sample.

The sequenced sample consisted of CD4+ T cells from PBMCs. The TCR was taken from a human donor with Susac syndrome. The chain is assembled from TRBV29-1 and TRBJ2-7, and TRBD2 matches 11 of the central bases. Read as DNA, the sequence is TGCAGCGTTGAGACTAGCGGGATGTACGAGCAGTACTTC. Translated, it gives CSVETSGMYEQYF.